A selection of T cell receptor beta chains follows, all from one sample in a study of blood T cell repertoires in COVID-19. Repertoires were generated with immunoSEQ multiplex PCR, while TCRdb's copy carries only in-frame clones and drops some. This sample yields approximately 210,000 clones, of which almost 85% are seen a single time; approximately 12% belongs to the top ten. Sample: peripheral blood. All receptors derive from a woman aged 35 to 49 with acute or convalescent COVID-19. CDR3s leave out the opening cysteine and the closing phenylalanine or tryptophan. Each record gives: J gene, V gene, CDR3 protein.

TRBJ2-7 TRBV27 ASSGTGGLYEQY
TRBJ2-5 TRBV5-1 ASSLVPRETQY
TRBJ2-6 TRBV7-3 ASGPSGANVLT
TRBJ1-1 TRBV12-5 ASDTLSHLGDTEAF
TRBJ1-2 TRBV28 ASSSPGQVKRGGYT
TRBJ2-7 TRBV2 ASSGRGTGGSYEQY
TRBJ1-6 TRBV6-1 ASSGAGVYSYNSPLH
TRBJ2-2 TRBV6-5 ASSLAGGGNTGELF
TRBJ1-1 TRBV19 ASTSRVFATEAF
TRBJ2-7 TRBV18 ASSPSGASYEQY
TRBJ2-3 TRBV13 ASSYSGGAPRKEQY
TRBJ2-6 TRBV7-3 ASSIDGTGGISGANVLT
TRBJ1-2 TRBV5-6 ASSLVGGQGFYGYT